The subject of this entry is one T cell receptor beta chain. J was trimmed by 3 bases and V by 7 bases; bases with no gene match: 12. Germline lookup yields CDR1 ENHRY and CDR2 SYGVKD. The CDR3 length is 17 residues. This entry belongs to a study of identical twins. TCRdb re-analysed the 5' RACE reads in MiXCR, keeping a single row per CDR3 protein. The repertoire holds 1.5 million or so distinct CDR3 sequences, about 30% seen once, with about 0.25% in the top ten. The specimen sequenced was cord blood. The chain uses TRBV10-3 and TRBJ2-2; 9 nucleotides line up with TRBD1. This clonotype was obtained from a newborn girl in good health. CDR3 region: CAIKREKTGGYTGELFF. CDR3 bases: TGTGCCATCAAGAGGGAAAAAACAGGGGGCTACACCGGGGAGCTGTTTTTT.